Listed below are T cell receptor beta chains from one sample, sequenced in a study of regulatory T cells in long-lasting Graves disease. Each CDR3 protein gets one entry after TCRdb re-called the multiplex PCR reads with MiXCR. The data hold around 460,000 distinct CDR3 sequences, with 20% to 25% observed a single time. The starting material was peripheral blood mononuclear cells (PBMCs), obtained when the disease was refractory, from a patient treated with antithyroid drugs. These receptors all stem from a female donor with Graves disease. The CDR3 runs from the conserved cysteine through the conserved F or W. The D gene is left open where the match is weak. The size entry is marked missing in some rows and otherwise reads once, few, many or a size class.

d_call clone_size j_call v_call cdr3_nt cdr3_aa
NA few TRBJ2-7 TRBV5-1 TGCGCCAGCAGCTTGAGATTCCAGGCCAGACCTACCTACGAGCAGTACTTC CASSLRFQARPTYEQYF
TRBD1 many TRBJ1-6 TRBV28 TGTGCCAGCAGCCCAGGGGGTAGATCATCACCCCTCCACTTT CASSPGGRSSPLHF
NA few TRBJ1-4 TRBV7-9 TGTGCCAGCACAGAGGACAGTCGAAATGAAAAACTGTTTTTT CASTEDSRNEKLFF
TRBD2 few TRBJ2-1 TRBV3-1 TGTGCCAGCAGCCAAGACTCATTAGCGGGAGGCCTTTACAATGAGCAGTTCTTC CASSQDSLAGGLYNEQFF
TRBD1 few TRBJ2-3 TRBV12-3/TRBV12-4 TGTGCCAGCAGACTAAGCCTAGACAGGGGACCTCATACGCAGTATTTT CASRLSLDRGPHTQYF
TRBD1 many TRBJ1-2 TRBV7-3 TGTGCCAGCAGCTTATTACCCCCCGGGACAGGGCTAGGGGAAGGCTACACCTTC CASSLLPPGTGLGEGYTF
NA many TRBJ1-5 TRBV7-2 TGTGCCAGCAGCTTAATGGGCGCCGGGGGCAATCAGCCCCAGCATTTT CASSLMGAGGNQPQHF
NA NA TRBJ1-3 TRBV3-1 TGTGCCAGCAGCCCGCCGGGCCTCGGAAACACCATATATTTT CASSPPGLGNTIYF
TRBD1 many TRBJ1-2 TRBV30 TGTGCCTGGATGGGGACAGATCGTTTCTATGGCTACACCTTC CAWMGTDRFYGYTF
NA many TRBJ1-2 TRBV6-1 TGTGCCAGCAGCCCCCCGGGCAGGGTAAACTATGGCTACACCTTC CASSPPGRVNYGYTF
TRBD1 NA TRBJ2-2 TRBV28 TGTGCCAGCAGTTTCTTCCTCACAGGGGGCTCCGGGGAGCTGTTTTTT CASSFFLTGGSGELFF
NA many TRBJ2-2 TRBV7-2 TGTGCCAGCAGCTTAGAATTGAACACCGGGGAGCTGTTTTTT CASSLELNTGELFF
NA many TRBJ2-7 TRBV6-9 TGTGCCAGCAGTTACCGTCCGGGACCACCCTACGAGCAGTACTTC CASSYRPGPPYEQYF
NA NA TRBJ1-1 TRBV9 TGTGCCAGCAGCGTAGGGATGGGGGAGGGGAACACTGAAGCTTTCTTT CASSVGMGEGNTEAFF
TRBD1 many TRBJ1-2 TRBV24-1 TGTGCCACCAGCGAAGAGACAGGGATCGGCTATGGCTACACCTTC CATSEETGIGYGYTF
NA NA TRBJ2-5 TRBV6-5 TGTGCCAGCAGTTACGGGTCGGTGTACCAAGAGACCCAGTACTTC CASSYGSVYQETQYF
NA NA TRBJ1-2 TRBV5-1 TGCGCCAGCAGCTTGGACGAGGGTTCCTACACCTTC CASSLDEGSYTF
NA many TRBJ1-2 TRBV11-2 TGTGCCAGCAGCTTGGGTAACGGAGGCGGCTACACCTTC CASSLGNGGGYTF
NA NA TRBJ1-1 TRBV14 TGTGCCAGCAGCCAATCTCAGGGCACTGAAGCTTTCTTT CASSQSQGTEAFF
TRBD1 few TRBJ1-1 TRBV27 TGTGCCAGCAGCACAGGGGGGTTTGGAGAAGCTTTCTTT CASSTGGFGEAFF
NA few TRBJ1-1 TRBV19 TGTGCCAGTACCCCGACAAGTTGGGGAACTGAAGCTTTCTTT CASTPTSWGTEAFF
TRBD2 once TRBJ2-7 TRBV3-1 TGTGCCAGCAGCCAGTCACTACAGCGGGGGGGCATCTACGAGCAGTACTTC CASSQSLQRGGIYEQYF
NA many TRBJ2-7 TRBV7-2 TGTGCCAGCAGTTTAGGGACTGGATACGAGCAGTACTTC CASSLGTGYEQYF
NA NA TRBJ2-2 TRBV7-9 TGTGCCAGCAGTAACCCCCGCGGGACCGACACCGGGGAGCTGTTTTTT CASSNPRGTDTGELFF
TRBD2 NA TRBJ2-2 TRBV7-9 TGTGCCAGCAGCTCCATAGCGGGAGCGGACACCGGGGAGCTGTTTTTT CASSSIAGADTGELFF
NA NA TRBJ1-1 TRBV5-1 TGCGCCAGCAGCTCGGACAAGATGATGACTGAAGCTTTCTTT CASSSDKMMTEAFF
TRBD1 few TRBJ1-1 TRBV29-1 TGCAGCGCTCTACCGACAGGGGGCTTAATCGCTTTCTTT CSALPTGGLIAFF
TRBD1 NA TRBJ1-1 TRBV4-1 TGCGCCAGCAGCCAACGTGGACAGGGGCGCACTGAAGCTTTCTTT CASSQRGQGRTEAFF
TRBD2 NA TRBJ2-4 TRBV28 TGTGCCAGCAGTTTAAGCGGGGCCCCGAGACGGGCCAAAAACATTCAGTACTTC CASSLSGAPRRAKNIQYF
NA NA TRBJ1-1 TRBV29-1 TGCAGCGATACCCAGGGGCGGAACACTGAAGCTTTCTTT CSDTQGRNTEAFF
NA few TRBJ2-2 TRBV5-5 TGTGCCAGCAGCCCCCTTACCTACCGGGCCCCGAACACCGGGGAGCTGTTTTTT CASSPLTYRAPNTGELFF
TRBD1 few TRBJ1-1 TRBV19 TGTGCCAGTACTCCGACGGACAGGCTACTAGAAGCTTTCTTT CASTPTDRLLEAFF
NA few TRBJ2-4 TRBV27 TGTGCCAGCAGTGGGGGAGGCAAAAACATTCAGTACTTC CASSGGGKNIQYF
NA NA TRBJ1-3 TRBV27 TGTGCCAGCAGTTTACAGACTGGAAACACCATATATTTT CASSLQTGNTIYF
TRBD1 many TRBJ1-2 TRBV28 TGTGCCACCTCGGACAGGGAAAGAGGCTACACCTTC CATSDRERGYTF
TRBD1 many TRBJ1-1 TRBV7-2 TGTGCCAGCGGAAACAGGGGTGAAACTGAAGCTTTCTTT CASGNRGETEAFF
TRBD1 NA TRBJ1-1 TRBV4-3 TGCGCCAGCAGCCAAAGCCTTACCGGGACAGGGAACACTGAAGCTTTCTTT CASSQSLTGTGNTEAFF
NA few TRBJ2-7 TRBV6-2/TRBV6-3 TGTGCCAGTAAATCCCGGTTGCCTCCACTTGGGGAACAGGTATACGAGCAGTACTTC CASKSRLPPLGEQVYEQYF
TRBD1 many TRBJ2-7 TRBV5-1 TGCGCCAGCAGCCCTAGGGACAGCCGCTCCTACGAGCAGTACTTC CASSPRDSRSYEQYF
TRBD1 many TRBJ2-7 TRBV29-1 TGCAGCGTTCAGGGGGACACCTACGAGCAGTACTTC CSVQGDTYEQYF
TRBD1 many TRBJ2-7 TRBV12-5 TGTGCTAGTGGTGACTCGGCGGGACAGGGACTCTACGAGCAGTACTTC CASGDSAGQGLYEQYF
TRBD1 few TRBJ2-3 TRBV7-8 TGTGCCAGCAGCCACGGGACAGGGCGAGATACGCAGTATTTT CASSHGTGRDTQYF
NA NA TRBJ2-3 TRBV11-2 TGTGCCAGCAGCTTCGGTGGCGGGACCCCCACAGATACGCAGTATTTT CASSFGGGTPTDTQYF
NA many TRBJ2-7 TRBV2 TGTGCCAGCGGGGGTTCCTACGAGCAGTACTTC CASGGSYEQYF
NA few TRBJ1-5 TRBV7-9 TGTGCCAGCAGTTTAAAGACAGTAGATAGCAATCAGCCCCAGCATTTT CASSLKTVDSNQPQHF
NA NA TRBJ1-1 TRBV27 TGTGCCAGCAGTTTTACCGACATTCAGGGGCCCACTGAAGCTTTCTTT CASSFTDIQGPTEAFF
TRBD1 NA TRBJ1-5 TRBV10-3 TGTGCCATCAGCCCGGGACAGGGACGACAGCCCCAGCATTTT CAISPGQGRQPQHF
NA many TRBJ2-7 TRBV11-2 TGTGCCAGCAGCTTAGAGCCCGGGGTGAGGAGCTCCTACGAGCAGTACTTC CASSLEPGVRSSYEQYF
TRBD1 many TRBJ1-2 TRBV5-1 TGCGCCAGCAGCGGAGGAACAGGGGCCTTTGAGGGCTACACCTTC CASSGGTGAFEGYTF
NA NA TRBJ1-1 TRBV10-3 TGTGCCATCCAGAGACGGAACACTGAAGCTTTCTTT CAIQRRNTEAFF
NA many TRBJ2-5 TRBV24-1 TGTGCCACCAGTGATCGACAGCAAGAGACCCAGTACTTC CATSDRQQETQYF
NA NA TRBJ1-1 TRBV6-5 TGTGCCAGCAGTTACCCGGGGGGGCTCACTGAAGCTTTCTTT CASSYPGGLTEAFF
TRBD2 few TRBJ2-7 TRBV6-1 TGTGCCAGCGCCCCACGGGGGGTCGGCTACGAGCAGTACTTC CASAPRGVGYEQYF
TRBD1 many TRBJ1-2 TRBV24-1 TGTGCCACCAGTGATTTGGGGACAGGGGGCGGCTACACCTTC CATSDLGTGGGYTF
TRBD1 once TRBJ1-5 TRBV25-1 TGTGCCAGCAGTGAATCAGGACAGGATAGCAATCAGCCCCAGCATTTT CASSESGQDSNQPQHF